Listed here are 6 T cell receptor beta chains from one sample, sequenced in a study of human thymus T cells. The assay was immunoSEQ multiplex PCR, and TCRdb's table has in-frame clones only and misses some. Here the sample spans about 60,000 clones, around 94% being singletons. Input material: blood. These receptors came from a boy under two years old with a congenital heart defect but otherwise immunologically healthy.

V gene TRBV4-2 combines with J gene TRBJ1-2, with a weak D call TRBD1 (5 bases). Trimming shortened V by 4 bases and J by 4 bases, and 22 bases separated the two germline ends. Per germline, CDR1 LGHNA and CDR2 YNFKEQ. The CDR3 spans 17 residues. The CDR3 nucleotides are TGTGCCAGCAGCCCCTTGATGATCCCGGGGCAGGGCTATGGCTACACCTTC. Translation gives CASSPLMIPGQGYGYTF.

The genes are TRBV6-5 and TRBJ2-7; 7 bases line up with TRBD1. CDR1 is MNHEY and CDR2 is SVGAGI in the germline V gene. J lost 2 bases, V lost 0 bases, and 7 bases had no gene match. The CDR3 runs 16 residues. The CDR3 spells CASSYSIRDSTYEQYF. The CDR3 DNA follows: TGTGCCAGCAGTTACTCGATTAGGGACAGTACCTACGAGCAGTACTTC.

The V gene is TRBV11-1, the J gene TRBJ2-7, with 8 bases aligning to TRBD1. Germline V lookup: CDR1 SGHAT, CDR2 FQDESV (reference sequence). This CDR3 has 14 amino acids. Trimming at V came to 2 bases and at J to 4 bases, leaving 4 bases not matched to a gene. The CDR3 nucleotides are TGTGCCAGCAGCTTAACCCAGGGGGCATACGAGCAGTACTTC. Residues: CASSLTQGAYEQYF.

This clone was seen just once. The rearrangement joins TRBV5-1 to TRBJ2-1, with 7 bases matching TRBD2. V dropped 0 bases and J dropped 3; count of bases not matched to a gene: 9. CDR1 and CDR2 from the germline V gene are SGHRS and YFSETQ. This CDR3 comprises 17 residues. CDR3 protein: CASSLGPLAFNYNEQFF. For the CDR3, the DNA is TGCGCCAGCAGCTTGGGTCCACTAGCGTTCAACTACAATGAGCAGTTCTTC.

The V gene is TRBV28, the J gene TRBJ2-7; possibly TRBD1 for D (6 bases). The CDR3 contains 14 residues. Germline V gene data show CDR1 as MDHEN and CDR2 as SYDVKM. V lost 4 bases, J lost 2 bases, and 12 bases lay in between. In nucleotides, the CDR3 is TGTGCCAGCAGTTCCACAGGGTGGACCTACGAGCAGTACTTC. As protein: CASSSTGWTYEQYF.

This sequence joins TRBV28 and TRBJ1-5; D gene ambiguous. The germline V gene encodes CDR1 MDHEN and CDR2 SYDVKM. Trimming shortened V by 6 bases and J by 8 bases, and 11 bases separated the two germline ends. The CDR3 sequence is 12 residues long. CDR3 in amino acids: CASRPNLKPQHF. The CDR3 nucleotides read TGTGCCAGCAGACCTAATCTTAAGCCCCAGCATTTT.